This T cell receptor (beta chain) is from a study of T cells in Graves' hyperthyroidism and ophthalmopathy. Study in general: Sampling of peripheral blood happened at initial diagnosis, prior to any treatment.

Findings and limits, study-wide: Most clonotypes that expanded in the thyroid above 0.001 also showed up in blood.

About this clonotype: Its antigen remains unknown.

Uncontrolled infection, other autoimmune disease, pregnancy or lactation disqualified patients from enrolment. The PBMCs studied were ones that came from about 9.9 ml fresh peripheral blood. Germline CDR1 is MDHEN and CDR2 is SYDVKM. Trimming shortened V by 5 bases and J by 0 bases, and 4 bases separated the two germline ends. This CDR3 has 13 amino acids. Amplification of TCR beta CDR3 regions was performed using RNA transcripts as template. The HTBI primer set served for first-round RT-PCR of the TCR CDR3. Using its own MiXCR run on the multiplex PCR reads, TCRdb lists one record per CDR3 protein. The sample gives under 400,000 distinct CDR3 sequences, 15% to 19% of which show up once; roughly 25% is in the top ten.

The TCR was taken from a woman aged 18-29 years with Graves' hyperthyroidism that later progressed to Graves' ophthalmopathy. The sequencing sample was made of blood. The V call is TRBV28, the J call TRBJ1-4; D is undetermined. The DNA for the CDR3 is TGTGCCAGCAGTCATGCAACTAATGAAAAACTGTTTTTT. Its protein is CASSHATNEKLFF.